This section outlines one T cell receptor beta chain sequence together with its context. The specificity of this receptor is unknown. No base quality values were provided; no much bigger clone lies one nucleotide off. Receptor libraries were prepared by the immunoSEQ multiplex PCR assay. Some 1.1 x 10^5 TCR templates per sample were assayed on the deep sequencing platform. Genomic DNA extracted from sorted T cells was used for TCRbeta CDR3 sequencing. The authors' pipeline ran thus. The R programming language was used for the clonal analysis of the TCRbeta CDR3 data. Alloreactive CD4+ and CD8+ clones were identified by comparing unstimulated samples to CFSE-low samples taken after the reaction. Regulatory or non-regulatory origin was assigned to alloreactive CD4+ clones by matching of sequences to sorted unstimulated Treg and non-Treg repertoires. This immuneACCESS table, as held by TCRdb, lists in-frame sequences with V and J called but not all clones. Of the missing ones, under half trace to an unresolved V gene in checked studies; the others have no known cause. The V and J calls and the clone size are those of that table, but D and trimming were determined from the DNA. Counted in this sample were roughly 110,000 clones; around 93% of them appeared once. The ten largest make up approximately 0.17% of the sample.

The sample belongs to a study of siplizumab effects on memory and regulatory T cells (dated by TCRdb to about 2019). Some background on the complete study: The study looked at the effect of siplizumab, an anti-CD2 antibody, on alloreactive T-cell subsets in allogeneic mixed lymphocyte reactions made from human PBMCs. General study outcomes and caveats: Siplizumab significantly reduced the cumulative frequency of alloreactive sequences traceable to unstimulated CD4+ memory T cells. Unstimulated naive T cells appeared to be more diverse than memory T cells, and naive cells seemed to make a substantial contribution to the alloresponse. Whether proliferating Tregs from siplizumab cultures were suppressive was not functionally confirmed. A naive or memory phenotype could not be assigned to roughly 75-95% of proliferating CD4+ or CD8+ clones. Among mappable alloreactive CD4+ clones, an average Treg-derived fraction of about 70% was observed with siplizumab, compared with less than 35% in control reactions. Because sequences at frequencies below about 10^-5 were poorly captured, only a minor fraction of alloreactive clones could be mapped back to unstimulated subsets.

At the junction V is shortened by 2 bases and J by 2 bases, with 6 bases in between. The CDR3 runs 13 residues from the cysteine to the phenylalanine. CDR3 DNA is the only sequence kept; it has 39 bases, read in frame from the first base. Taken from the germline V gene, the CDR1 and CDR2 loops are SGHTA and FQGTGA. TCRbeta CDR3 sequencing was performed on sorted unstimulated T cells and on proliferating T cells recovered from mixed lymphocyte reactions. Fresh whole blood from ten HLA-typed healthy donors was used as the source from which PBMCs were isolated. To map where alloreactive clones came from, unstimulated CD4+ non-regulatory T cells were FACS-sorted.

The sequence is built from TRBV7-3 and TRBJ1-1, with the D gene uncertain. The source is a human donor in good health. The sample was non-Treg CD4+ T cells sorted from blood. What this sample's cell subset or site label stands for: FACS-sorted unstimulated CD4+ non-regulatory T cells. At the DNA level, the sequence is TGTGCCAGCAGCTTAGAACACAACACTGAAGCTTTCTTT. Its translation is CASSLEHNTEAFF.